This T cell receptor beta chain originates from a study of cytomegalovirus exposure and HLA in healthy donors. General study results and limits: It was 150 or so TCR beta chains that were listed as cytomegalovirus-associated. The tendency of first-cohort TCR clusters to co-occur in the approximately 120 validation repertoires was identified by a subsequent analysis.

Some clones are missing from TCRdb's copy, which holds only in-frame ones; the method was immunoSEQ multiplex PCR. There are fewer than 100,000 clones in the sample; approximately 91% occur only once, and about 2.2% lies in the top ten. In this sample, this clone turned up a few times. Its antigen remains unknown. This TCR was recovered from a young man in good health and CMV-seronegative. Sequenced sample: PBMCs.

Written as DNA, the CDR3 is TGTGCCAGCAGCCCTCTATCGAGAGTGGGACAGGGAGGCTATGGCTACACCTTC. Translation gives CASSPLSRVGQGGYGYTF. The rearrangement links TRBV6-8 to TRBJ1-2; 9 nucleotides agree with TRBD1. This CDR3 comprises 18 residues. Trimming cost V 6 bases and J 4 bases; bases outside gene matches: 18. The germline V gene has CDR1 MNHGY and CDR2 SAAAGT.